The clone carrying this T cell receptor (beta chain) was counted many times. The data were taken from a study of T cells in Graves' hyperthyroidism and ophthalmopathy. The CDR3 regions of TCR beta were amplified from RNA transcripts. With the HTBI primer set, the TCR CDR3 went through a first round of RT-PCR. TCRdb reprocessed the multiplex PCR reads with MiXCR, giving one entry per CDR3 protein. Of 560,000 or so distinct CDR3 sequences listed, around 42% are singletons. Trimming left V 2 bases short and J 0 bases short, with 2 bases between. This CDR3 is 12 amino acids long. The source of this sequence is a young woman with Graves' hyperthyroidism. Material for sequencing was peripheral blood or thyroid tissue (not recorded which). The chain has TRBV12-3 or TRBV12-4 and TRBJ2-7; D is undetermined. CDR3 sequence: CASSLLSYEQYF. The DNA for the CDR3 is TGTGCCAGCAGTTTACTCTCCTACGAGCAGTACTTC.